These 16 T cell receptor beta chains share one sample of origin, sequenced in a study of T cell responses to AZD1222 COVID-19 vaccine. Sequenced by immunoSEQ multiplex PCR; TCRdb stores in-frame clones only, minus some. This sample has 150,000 to 200,000 clones, with about nine tenths found just once. Source: peripheral blood, taken on day 0 of MenACWY control vaccination. Every receptor here comes from an adult in good health.

This chain connects TRBV7-9 to TRBJ2-2, with a tentative D call TRBD1 (8 bases). CDR1 is SEHNR, CDR2 FQNEAQ, per germline (reference sequence). The CDR3 is 15 amino acids. With 4 bases removed from V and 5 bases from J, the gap between germline ends came to 14 bases. CDR3 coding DNA: TGTGCCAGCAGCTCCGACAGGGGAGGGACCGGGGAGCTGTTTTTT. As protein: CASSSDRGGTGELFF.

The V call is TRBV11-2, the J call TRBJ2-1; 11 nucleotides align to TRBD2. The germline gives CDR1 SGHAT, CDR2 FQNNGV. The CDR3 runs 17 residues. With V trimmed by 3 bases and J by 1 base, 5 bases remained unmatched. The CDR3 DNA is TGTGCCAGCAGCTTCGAGACTAGCGGGACGTCCTACAATGAGCAGTTCTTC. Translated: CASSFETSGTSYNEQFF.

V and J are TRBV27 and TRBJ1-1; 7 bases fit TRBD1. From germline, CDR1 is MNHEY and CDR2 SMNVEV (reference sequence). This CDR3 is 14 amino acids long. With V trimmed by 5 bases and J by 3 bases, 6 bases remained unmatched. The CDR3 loop is CASSPDRAHTEAFF. CDR3 nucleotide sequence: TGTGCCAGCAGTCCCGACAGGGCCCACACTGAAGCTTTCTTT.

The V and J genes are TRBV18 and TRBJ2-2; D unclear. The CDR3 is 15 amino acids. The V and J ends lost 8 bases and 1 base respectively, with 14 bases between them. Germline CDR1 reads KGHSH; CDR2 reads LQKENI. The CDR3 nucleotides read TGTGCCAGCAAACCGGGTCCGGAGAACACCGGGGAGCTGTTTTTT. Its translation is CASKPGPENTGELFF. Full variable domain (remainder filled in from reference TRBV18 and TRBJ2-2): NAGVMQNPRHLVRRRGQEARLRCSPMKGHSHVYWYRQLPEEGLKFMVYLQKENIIDESGMPKERFSAEFPKEGPSILRIQQVVRGDSAAYFCASKPGPENTGELFFGEGSRLTVL.

The sample holds one count of this clone. The gene calls are TRBV7-6 and TRBJ2-7, with 8 bases identical to TRBD1. V was pared by 4 bases and J by 1 base, with 6 bases of the junction left unmatched. The V gene's germline CDR1 is SGHVS and CDR2 FNYEAQ. This CDR3 has 15 residues. CDR3 coding DNA: TGTGCCAGCAGCTCGACCGGGACAGGATCCTACGAGCAGTACTTC. This gives the protein CASSSTGTGSYEQYF.

The J gene is TRBJ1-5, the V gene TRBV15; D is perhaps TRBD1 (5 bases). Germline-derived CDR1 and CDR2 are LNHNV and YYDKDF (reference sequence). With 6 bases removed from V and 2 bases from J, the gap between germline ends came to 14 bases. The CDR3 covers 15 residues. The CDR3 DNA follows: TGTGCCACCAGGATAGACAGCCGGGGCAATCAGCCCCAGCATTTT. Amino acid sequence: CATRIDSRGNQPQHF.

The chain is built from TRBV7-2 and TRBJ1-1; 10 bases are shared with TRBD1. Germline-derived CDR1 and CDR2 are SGHTA and FQGNSA. This CDR3 is built from 14 residues. The V segment lost 4 bases and the J segment 2 bases; nucleotides outside the gene matches: 1. The CDR3 region has the DNA TGTGCCAGCAGCTCGACAGGGGGCAACACTGAAGCTTTCTTT. Its translation: CASSSTGGNTEAFF. Full variable domain (remainder filled in from reference TRBV7-2 and TRBJ1-1): GAGVSQSPSNKVTEKGKDVELRCDPISGHTALYWYRQSLGQGLEFLIYFQGNSAPDKSGLPSDRFSAERTGGSVSTLTIQRTQQEDSAVYLCASSSTGGNTEAFFGQGTRLTVV.

The rearrangement uses TRBV28 and TRBJ1-5; TRBD1 matches at 8 bases. Per germline, CDR1 MDHEN and CDR2 SYDVKM. V dropped 7 bases and J dropped 5; count of bases not matched to a gene: 7. CDR3 length: 14 residues. The CDR3 DNA reads TGTGCCAGCATCCTCATACAGGGGGATCAGCCCCAGCATTTT. This sequence encodes CASILIQGDQPQHF.

In this sample, this clone turned up a few times. The chain recombines TRBV11-3 with TRBJ2-1, with TRBD2 identical over 10 bases. V shed 5 bases, J shed 7 bases, and the junction held 11 bases outside the gene matches. CDR3 length: 16 residues. Per the germline V gene, CDR1 is SGHNT and CDR2 is YENEEA. The CDR3 spells CASSRGASGSGNEQFF. The DNA for the CDR3 is TGTGCCAGCAGCCGGGGGGCTAGCGGGAGTGGGAATGAGCAGTTCTTC.

The rearrangement uses TRBV7-9 and TRBJ2-7; perhaps TRBD1 as D (6 bases). Trimming shortened V by 3 bases and J by 4 bases, and 16 bases separated the two germline ends. This CDR3 region has 15 residues. Germline CDR1 is SEHNR and CDR2 is FQNEAQ (reference sequence). The CDR3, as DNA: TGTGCCAGCAGCTTGATCTCCGGGACACAGTACGAGCAGTACTTC. Translated, it gives CASSLISGTQYEQYF. Based on the CDR3 plus reference TRBV7-9 and TRBJ2-7, the full variable domain is DTGVSQNPRHKITKRGQNVTFRCDPISEHNRLYWYRQTLGQGPEFLTYFQNEAQLEKSRLLSDRFSAERPKGSFSTLEIQRTEQGDSAMYLCASSLISGTQYEQYFGPGTRLTVT.

The chain recombines TRBV3-1 (or the pseudogene TRBV3-2) with TRBJ1-4, with 8 bases lining up with TRBD1. The CDR3 has 14 amino acids. CDR1 and CDR2 (germline): LGHDT, YNNKEL (reference sequence). J was trimmed by 7 bases and V by 1 base; bases with no gene match: 2. The CDR3 sequence is CASSQGQGSEKLFF. The CDR3 nucleotides read TGTGCCAGCAGCCAAGGACAGGGGAGTGAAAAACTGTTTTTT.

This chain joins TRBV14 and TRBJ1-1; 8 bases are a match to TRBD1. Germline V gene data show CDR1 as SGHDN and CDR2 as FVKESK. V shed 4 bases, J shed 3 bases, and the junction held 7 bases outside the gene matches. The CDR3 is 15 amino acids. The CDR3 DNA follows: TGTGCCAGCAGCCTCTGGACAGGGTCTTACACTGAAGCTTTCTTT. Its protein is CASSLWTGSYTEAFF.

In the case of this clone: Other nucleotide sequences in the sample specify the same CDR3. The chain is built from TRBV5-1 and TRBJ1-1; D is undetermined. The V and J ends lost 1 base and 1 base respectively, with 5 bases between them. Germline CDR1 SGHRS, CDR2 YFSETQ. There are 13 residues in the CDR3. The CDR3 DNA is TGCGCCAGCAGCTTGATCCAGAACACTGAAGCTTTCTTT. It is translated as CASSLIQNTEAFF.

The chain has TRBV6-2 or TRBV6-3 and TRBJ2-7; D unclear. Germline lookup yields CDR1 MNHEY and CDR2 SVGEGT. The CDR3 loop spans 12 amino acids. V gave up 2 bases and J gave up 0 bases, with 2 bases separating them. This CDR3 is CASSYPSYEQYF. The DNA of the CDR3 is TGTGCCAGCAGTTACCCCTCCTACGAGCAGTACTTC.

This clone was recorded once. V usage is TRBV10-1 and J usage is TRBJ2-7, with D hard to call. This CDR3 has 12 residues. CDR1 WNHNN and CDR2 SYGVQD come from the germline V gene (reference sequence). V dropped 7 bases and J dropped 1 base, with 8 bases sitting between them. CDR3 sequence: CASNLGSYEQYF. As DNA, the CDR3 is TGCGCCAGCAATCTAGGGTCCTACGAGCAGTACTTC.

Concerning this clone itself: Sequence at one end of the junction differs from germline and may be a read error. The chain combines TRBV6-6 with TRBJ2-1; tentatively, D is TRBD1 (7 bases). CDR3 length: 17 residues. CDR1 is MNHNY and CDR2 is SVGAGI in the germline V gene (reference sequence). The DNA for the CDR3 is TGTGCCAGCAGTCCCCGGGACAGTCGTCAACTAGCTCGAGGGAGGATCTTC. The encoded protein is CASSPRDSRQLARGRIF.